The present TCR beta chain was sequenced within a study of CD8+CD57+ T cells in acquired aplastic anemia. Study-level background: Sorted CD4+ and CD8+ cells yielded DNA averaging approximately 3 ug. Overall study findings and caveats: CD8+ Simpson's diversity did not differ significantly between patients and controls.

The sequenced patients had an expansion of CD8+CD57+ cells seen by flow cytometry. The use of genomic DNA as template underpinned the TCR beta VDJ and CDR3 profiling. TCRdb reprocessed the reads with MiXCR, giving one entry per CDR3 protein. The sample shows 150,000 to 200,000 distinct CDR3 sequences, about 50% of them seen only once. In its sample, this clonotype was seen many times. Its antigen remains unidentified. The clonotype originates from a human donor with aplastic anemia. Sequencing was done on a sample of sorted CD4+, CD8+, or CD8+CD57+ T cells (not recorded which) from PBMCs.

The CDR3 sequence: CASSIGIGRGTNEQFF. CDR3 in DNA: TGTGCCAGCAGCATTGGGATCGGGAGGGGAACCAATGAGCAGTTCTTC. This chain connects TRBV9 to TRBJ2-1; 8 nucleotides line up with TRBD2. The CDR3 is made up of 16 amino acids. The V gene's germline CDR1 is SGDLS and CDR2 YYNGEE. J gave up 6 bases and V 4 bases, and 12 bases lay outside the gene matches.